A selection of T cell receptor beta chains follows, all from one sample in a study of T cell responses to AZD1222 COVID-19 vaccine. The assay was immunoSEQ multiplex PCR, and TCRdb's table has in-frame clones only and misses some. Among under 170,000 clones listed, 80% to 95% were seen once. This specimen was peripheral blood, taken 28 days after the second AZD1222 dose. These receptors all come from an adult who received the AZD1222 COVID-19 vaccine. Each CDR3 is given with its conserved first and last residue. The D gene is left open where the match is weak. The size field is filled for only some rows; it gives once, few, many or a size class.

clone_size | d_call | j_call | v_call | cdr3_aa | cdr3_nt
NA | TRBD2 | TRBJ2-1 | TRBV27 | CASSTTSGSGYNEQFF | TGTGCCAGCAGTACCACTAGCGGGAGTGGGTACAATGAGCAGTTCTTC
NA | TRBD2 | TRBJ2-3 | TRBV6-2/TRBV6-3 | CASSELAGLTDTQYF | TGTGCCAGCAGTGAGCTAGCGGGATTAACAGATACGCAGTATTTT
NA | NA | TRBJ2-1 | TRBV29-1 | CSAGEDYNEQFF | TGCAGCGCGGGTGAAGACTACAATGAGCAGTTCTTC
NA | TRBD1 | TRBJ1-5 | TRBV12-3/TRBV12-4 | CASSRQGPQPQHF | TGTGCCAGCAGTCGACAGGGGCCTCAGCCCCAGCATTTT
NA | TRBD1 | TRBJ2-3 | TRBV6-5 | CASSYGQGTDTQYF | TGTGCCAGCAGTTACGGACAGGGGACAGATACGCAGTATTTT
NA | NA | TRBJ1-4 | TRBV4-1 | CASSRAGVYVFNEKLFF | TGCGCCAGCAGTAGGGCAGGTGTCTATGTTTTTAATGAAAAACTGTTTTTT
NA | TRBD1 | TRBJ2-7 | TRBV10-1 | CASSEGTGAYEQYF | TGCGCCAGCAGTGAGGGGACAGGGGCGTACGAGCAGTACTTC
NA | NA | TRBJ1-4 | TRBV5-1 | CASSGRTGGNEKLFF | TGCGCCAGCAGCGGTCGGACGGGAGGGAATGAAAAACTGTTTTTT
NA | NA | TRBJ1-1 | TRBV5-4 | CASSDHRDPGEAFF | TGTGCCAGCAGCGATCACAGGGACCCAGGGGAAGCTTTCTTT
NA | NA | TRBJ2-1 | TRBV3-1/TRBV3-2 | CASSQDRLDEQFF | TGTGCCAGCAGCCAAGATCGACTTGATGAGCAGTTCTTC
NA | TRBD2 | TRBJ2-7 | TRBV7-6 | CASSLRSSGSEQYF | TGTGCCAGCAGCTTAAGGTCTAGCGGGAGCGAGCAGTACTTC
NA | TRBD1 | TRBJ2-2 | TRBV5-1 | CASSSGQGNTGELFF | TGCGCCAGCAGCTCGGGACAGGGGAACACCGGGGAGCTGTTTTTT
NA | TRBD1 | TRBJ1-1 | TRBV30 | CAWRETGQAGTEAFF | TGTGCCTGGAGGGAGACAGGGCAGGCAGGCACTGAAGCTTTCTTT
NA | TRBD1 | TRBJ1-5 | TRBV7-9 | CASSLMTGISNQPQHF | TGTGCCAGCAGCTTGATGACAGGGATTAGCAATCAGCCCCAGCATTTT
NA | NA | TRBJ2-5 | TRBV7-9 | CASRSGSQETQYF | TGTGCCAGCAGGTCTGGGAGCCAAGAGACCCAGTACTTC
NA | NA | TRBJ1-3 | TRBV24-1 | CATSDYGNTIYF | TGTGCCACCAGTGATTATGGGAACACCATATATTTT
NA | NA | TRBJ1-5 | TRBV5-4 | CASSLDRANQPQHF | TGTGCCAGCAGCTTGGACAGGGCGAATCAGCCCCAGCATTTT
NA | TRBD2 | TRBJ2-5 | TRBV6-5 | CASRLEAGLQETQYF | TGTGCCAGTCGGTTGGAAGCGGGGCTGCAAGAGACCCAGTACTTC
NA | NA | TRBJ1-1 | TRBV19 | CASSMESGGIEAFF | TGTGCCAGTAGTATGGAGTCGGGGGGGATAGAAGCTTTCTTT
NA | TRBD1 | TRBJ1-4 | TRBV28 | CASSLSGGRREKLFF | TGTGCCAGCAGTCTTTCAGGGGGTAGGCGTGAAAAACTGTTTTTT
NA | TRBD1 | TRBJ1-1 | TRBV28 | CASSLGQGFRTEAFF | TGTGCCAGCAGTCTCGGACAGGGCTTTCGCACTGAAGCTTTCTTT
NA | NA | TRBJ1-1 | TRBV3-1/TRBV3-2 | CASSQARGTAEAFF | TGTGCCAGCAGCCAAGCGAGGGGTACCGCTGAAGCTTTCTTT
NA | TRBD2 | TRBJ2-3 | TRBV13 | CASSLLSGTSTSDTQYF | TGTGCCAGCAGCTTACTTAGCGGGACTAGCACCTCCGATACGCAGTATTTT
NA | NA | TRBJ2-1 | TRBV11-2 | CASSALSSAGYNEQFF | TGTGCCAGCAGCGCGCTTTCTAGCGCCGGCTACAATGAGCAGTTCTTC
NA | TRBD2 | TRBJ2-1 | TRBV3-1/TRBV3-2 | CASSQRGLAGGPTYNEQFF | TGTGCCAGCAGCCAGCGGGGCCTAGCGGGAGGGCCCACCTACAATGAGCAGTTCTTC
NA | TRBD2 | TRBJ2-1 | TRBV12-5 | CASGLERERNEQFF | TGTGCTAGTGGTTTAGAGCGGGAGAGGAATGAGCAGTTCTTC
NA | NA | TRBJ1-1 | TRBV7-9 | CASSPDSLEAFF | TGTGCCAGCAGCCCGGACTCATTGGAAGCTTTCTTT
few | TRBD2 | TRBJ2-1 | TRBV7-3 | CASSSVGAGGSSYNEQFF | TGTGCCAGCAGCTCCGTGGGAGCGGGAGGGAGCTCCTACAATGAGCAGTTCTTC
NA | NA | TRBJ1-4 | TRBV2 | CASEKGLARGKNEKLFF | TGTGCCAGCGAAAAAGGGCTGGCTAGAGGAAAAAATGAAAAACTGTTTTTT
NA | NA | TRBJ2-7 | TRBV30 | CAWSGASRGSQAYEQYF | TGTGCCTGGAGTGGGGCGTCCCGGGGGAGTCAGGCCTACGAGCAGTACTTC
NA | NA | TRBJ1-2 | TRBV4-1 | CASSQDGGDGYTF | TGCGCCAGCAGCCAAGATGGCGGGGATGGCTACACCTTC
NA | NA | TRBJ1-2 | TRBV5-1 | CASSPDGNYGYTF | TGCGCCAGCAGCCCGGACGGGAACTATGGCTACACCTTC
NA | NA | TRBJ1-1 | TRBV5-1 | CASREWFGYNTEAFF | TGCGCCAGCAGAGAGTGGTTTGGGTATAACACTGAAGCTTTCTTT
NA | NA | TRBJ1-2 | TRBV5-6 | CASSSPDLISRGYTF | TGTGCCAGCAGCTCACCTGATTTGATCTCTCGGGGCTACACCTTC
NA | NA | TRBJ2-1 | TRBV5-1 | CASSFDWPPRGNEQFF | TGCGCCAGCAGTTTTGATTGGCCCCCCCGGGGTAATGAGCAGTTCTTC
NA | NA | TRBJ2-3 | TRBV6-2/TRBV6-3 | CASSPGLVLDTQYF | TGTGCCAGCAGCCCTGGACTGGTACTAGATACGCAGTATTTT
NA | TRBD2 | TRBJ2-7 | TRBV29-1 | CSVLHFISGGYEQYF | TGCAGCGTTCTACATTTTATTAGCGGGGGTTACGAGCAGTACTTC
once | TRBD1 | TRBJ1-5 | TRBV4-1 | CASSRIWHRGRSNQPQHF | TGCGCCAGCAGCCGAATATGGCACAGGGGGAGAAGCAATCAGCCCCAGCATTTT
NA | TRBD1 | TRBJ1-2 | TRBV28 | CASSLSFGTGAGYTF | TGTGCCAGCAGTTTGTCTTTCGGGACAGGCGCCGGCTACACCTTC
NA | TRBD1 | TRBJ1-2 | TRBV12-3/TRBV12-4 | CASSLTGGYGYTF | TGTGCCAGCAGCCTAACAGGGGGGTATGGCTACACCTTC
NA | NA | TRBJ1-4 | TRBV4-1 | CASSQMRTTNEKLFF | TGCGCCAGCAGCCAAATGAGAACGACTAATGAAAAACTGTTTTTT
NA | NA | TRBJ1-3 | TRBV28 | CASNPSGSGRNTIYF | TGTGCCAGCAATCCATCGGGTAGTGGTCGAAACACCATATATTTT
NA | NA | TRBJ1-2 | TRBV29-1 | CSVATGPNYGYTF | TGCAGCGTAGCCACAGGGCCCAACTATGGCTACACCTTC
NA | NA | TRBJ1-5 | TRBV7-2 | CASSFDRNQPQHF | TGTGCCAGCAGCTTTGACAGGAATCAGCCCCAGCATTTT
NA | TRBD2 | TRBJ2-5 | TRBV9 | CASSVGGGRASETQYF | TGTGCCAGCAGCGTAGGTGGCGGGAGGGCCTCGGAGACCCAGTACTTC
NA | NA | TRBJ2-2 | TRBV5-1 | CASSFGGKETGELFF | TGCGCCAGCAGCTTTGGAGGGAAAGAAACCGGGGAGCTGTTTTTT